Listed here is a single T cell receptor (beta chain). The sample is drawn from a study of identical twins. Via MiXCR, TCRdb re-called the 5' RACE reads, giving one row per CDR3 protein. The table records about 920,000 distinct CDR3 sequences, about 12% of them present only once. This CDR3 has 16 amino acids. V shed 6 bases and J shed 2 bases, with 17 bases lying between them. The same sample was also used in a study of yellow fever vaccine responses in identical twins.

The source is a woman younger than 30 in good health. The sequenced material came from PBMCs. The chain carries TRBV12-3 or TRBV12-4 and TRBJ2-1; the D gene is possibly TRBD2 (5 bases). In DNA, the CDR3 is TGTGCCAGCAGCCCCGGACTGGCGCCCACCTACAATGAGCAGTTCTTC. This encodes CASSPGLAPTYNEQFF.